The next 18 T cell receptor beta chains were all read from a single sample in a study of breast tumors, draining lymph nodes, adjacent tissues. Samples came from axillary lymph nodes draining the breast cancer. TCRdb independently ran MiXCR on the multiplex PCR reads; one entry per CDR3 protein. The data hold about 140,000 distinct CDR3 sequences, with approximately 32% observed a single time. The sample taken for sequencing was axillary lymph node tissue. The receptors come from a female donor with breast cancer. Some clones in this sample may be carry-over from other donors' samples.

Comments on this clonotype: This may be a read error: a much more frequent sequence differs by one nucleotide. The conserved final phenylalanine or tryptophan is absent from the CDR3, which likely points to a read error. As DNA, the CDR3 is TGTGCCAGCAGAGAAGCGGGGGGTCCTTACAATGAGCAGTTCTCC. Protein: CASREAGGPYNEQFS. The chain links TRBV12-3 or TRBV12-4 to TRBJ2-1; 9 bases map to TRBD2. J gave up 4 bases and V 6 bases, and 7 bases lay outside the gene matches. The CDR3 is made up of 15 amino acids.

The chain couples TRBV3-1 to TRBJ2-1, with D uncertain. The V end was cut by 1 base, the J end by 8 bases, with 12 bases between. CDR1 is LGHDT, CDR2 YNNKEL, per germline (reference sequence). CDR3 length equals 14 residues. The CDR3 sequence: CASSQGLTLHEQFF. DNA of the CDR3: TGTGCCAGCAGCCAAGGACTGACTCTTCATGAGCAGTTCTTC.

Ten or more counts support this clonotype. The chain links TRBV7-2 to TRBJ1-4, with 8 positions matching TRBD1. Germline CDR1 is SGHTA and CDR2 is FQGNSA. V was clipped by 5 bases and J by 3 bases; unmatched bases: 8. The CDR3 runs to 16 residues. CDR3 nucleotides: TGTGCCAGCAGCCCACGGACAGGGAAGGCTAATGAAAAACTGTTTTTT. Its protein product is CASSPRTGKANEKLFF.

This clonotype was recorded a few times. The V call is TRBV3-1, the J call TRBJ2-3; 9 bases align to TRBD2. The ends lost 0 bases at V and 3 bases at J; junction bases unmatched: 4. CDR3 length: 16 amino acids. The V gene's germline CDR1 is LGHDT and CDR2 YNNKEL (reference sequence). This CDR3 is CASSQDRLAGTDTQYF. The DNA for the CDR3 is TGTGCCAGCAGCCAAGATCGGCTAGCGGGGACAGATACGCAGTATTTT.

V and J are TRBV19 and TRBJ2-7; TRBD1 matches 7 bases. This CDR3 is 13 amino acids long. Germline CDR1 reads LNHDA; CDR2 reads SQIVND (reference sequence). With V trimmed by 6 bases and J by 7 bases, 9 bases remained unmatched. Here the CDR3 DNA reads TGTGCCAGTAGACAGGGGACCAGAGGGGAGCAGTACTTC. Its protein is CASRQGTRGEQYF.

In its sample, this clonotype was seen many times. The chain has TRBV3-1 and TRBJ2-3; D ambiguous. The germline CDR1 and CDR2 sequences are LGHDT and YNNKEL (reference sequence). V was shortened by 4 bases and J by 4 bases, with 9 bases between the two germline ends. The CDR3 runs to 13 residues. CDR3 sequence: CASSPYWADTQYF. The CDR3 bases are TGTGCCAGCAGCCCATACTGGGCAGATACGCAGTATTTT.

The table lists this clonotype with a few counts. A much larger clone lies one base from this, so it may be a read error. This chain connects TRBV6-5 to TRBJ1-3; the match to TRBD1 covers 7 bases. This CDR3 contains 16 residues. Germline V gives CDR1 MNHEY, CDR2 SVGAGI. Germline trimming cut 5 bases from V and 2 bases from J; bases unmatched to any gene: 9. The CDR3 loop is CASSQTRQGAGNTIYF. CDR3 DNA sequence: TGTGCCAGCAGTCAAACCCGACAGGGCGCTGGAAACACCATATATTTT.

This chain connects TRBV10-1 to TRBJ2-3, with 10 bases that match TRBD1. CDR1 WNHNN and CDR2 SYGVQD come from the germline V gene (reference sequence). The junction had 7 bases not matched to a gene; V was cut back by 0 bases and J by 7 bases. This CDR3 has 16 amino acids. The CDR3 is CASSESGGQGQHTQYF. CDR3 coding DNA: TGCGCCAGCAGTGAGTCTGGGGGACAGGGGCAACATACGCAGTATTTT.

At least ten counts were recorded for this clonotype. The rearrangement links TRBV24-1 to TRBJ1-2; D is possibly TRBD1 (6 bases). This CDR3 contains 16 residues. Germline V CDR1 and CDR2: KGHDR, SFDVKD. Deletions cut 4 bases from V and 7 bases from J, with 21 bases between. Here the CDR3 DNA reads TGTGCCACCAGTGAGCCAGGGACAACCCGACTCTCTGGCTACACCTTC. Translation: CATSEPGTTRLSGYTF.

In its sample, this clonotype was seen many times. The gene calls are TRBV7-8 and TRBJ1-5; the match to TRBD1 covers 7 bases. J was trimmed by 6 bases and V by 5 bases; bases with no gene match: 4. The germline V gene has CDR1 SGHVS and CDR2 FQNEAQ. This CDR3 has 13 residues. CDR3 sequence reads: CASSKRQGQPQHF. DNA for the CDR3: TGTGCCAGCAGCAAGAGACAGGGTCAGCCCCAGCATTTT.

This clonotype was seen at least ten times. This chain joins TRBV7-6 and TRBJ1-5; 8 bases match TRBD1. V lost 7 bases and J lost 7; bases outside the gene matches: 9. CDR1 and CDR2 from the germline V gene are SGHVS and FNYEAQ. This CDR3 is built from 14 residues. CDR3 in DNA: TGTGCCAGCACCGCCGGACAGGGCGACCAGCCCCAGCATTTT. It encodes CASTAGQGDQPQHF.

CDR3: CASSTGQATYEQYF. The DNA of the CDR3 is TGTGCCAGCAGTACCGGACAGGCCACCTACGAGCAGTACTTC. The chain combines TRBV6-1 with TRBJ2-7, with TRBD1 identical over 7 bases. V was pared by 5 bases and J by 2 bases, with 6 bases of the junction left unmatched. The germline V gene has CDR1 MNHNS and CDR2 SASEGT. This CDR3 is built from 14 residues.

Points on this clonotype: A single base separates this from a much larger clone, so it may be a read error. In this CDR3 the conserved last residue, phenylalanine or tryptophan, is missing, so a read error is likely. This chain links TRBV9 with TRBJ2-5; D not certain. This CDR3 has 13 residues. From germline, CDR1 is SGDLS and CDR2 YYNGEE. Trimming removed 1 base at V and 1 base at J, with 5 bases between. CDR3 sequence: CASSVQLQETQYS. The CDR3 nucleotides read TGTGCCAGCAGCGTACAGCTCCAAGAGACCCAGTACTCC.

Many counts were recorded for this clonotype. V gene TRBV11-2 combines with J gene TRBJ2-5, with D possibly matching TRBD1 (5 bases). Germline V gives CDR1 SGHAT, CDR2 FQNNGV. This CDR3 region has 12 residues. The ends were cut back, 1 base at V and 7 bases at J, with 7 bases in the middle. For the CDR3, the DNA is TGTGCCAGCAGCTTAGGCAGGGCGACCCAGTACTTC. Translation: CASSLGRATQYF.

This clonotype appeared many times. The V and J genes are TRBV28 and TRBJ1-6, with D perhaps matching TRBD1 (5 bases). The CDR3 extends over 13 amino acids. Deletions cut 7 bases from V and 7 bases from J, with 11 bases between. Germline V CDR1 and CDR2: MDHEN, SYDVKM. CDR3 bases: TGTGCCAGCAAGGAGGGGAGGAATTCACCCCTCCACTTT. The encoded protein is CASKEGRNSPLHF.

As for this clonotype: This may arise from a read error, as a much more abundant clone is one base away. The chain couples TRBV7-8 to TRBJ1-1, with a tentative D call TRBD1 (5 bases). The V gene's germline CDR1 is SGHVS and CDR2 FQNEAQ. The CDR3 extends over 14 amino acids. CDR3 amino acids: CASSRDEMRPEACF. The CDR3 DNA is TGTGCCAGCAGCCGGGACGAAATGAGGCCTGAAGCTTGCTTT.

This clonotype has at least ten counts. The V and J genes are TRBV10-3 and TRBJ1-6; D call uncertain. Trimming removed 10 bases from V and 1 base from J, with 11 bases in between. The CDR3 contains 14 residues. The V gene's germline CDR1 is ENHRY and CDR2 SYGVKD. The CDR3 coding sequence is TGTGCCACGCGAGATGGGTCCTATAATTCACCCCTCCACTTT. It encodes CATRDGSYNSPLHF.

This clonotype was found many times. This chain links TRBV10-3 with TRBJ2-7, with D perhaps matching TRBD1 (5 bases). The V end lost 4 bases, the J end lost 7 bases, and 11 bases lay between the germline ends. The CDR3 is 12 residues long. Germline CDR1 reads ENHRY; CDR2 reads SYGVKD. The CDR3 region is CAISGETEEQYV. The CDR3 DNA is TGTGCCATCAGTGGAGAGACAGAAGAGCAGTACGTC.